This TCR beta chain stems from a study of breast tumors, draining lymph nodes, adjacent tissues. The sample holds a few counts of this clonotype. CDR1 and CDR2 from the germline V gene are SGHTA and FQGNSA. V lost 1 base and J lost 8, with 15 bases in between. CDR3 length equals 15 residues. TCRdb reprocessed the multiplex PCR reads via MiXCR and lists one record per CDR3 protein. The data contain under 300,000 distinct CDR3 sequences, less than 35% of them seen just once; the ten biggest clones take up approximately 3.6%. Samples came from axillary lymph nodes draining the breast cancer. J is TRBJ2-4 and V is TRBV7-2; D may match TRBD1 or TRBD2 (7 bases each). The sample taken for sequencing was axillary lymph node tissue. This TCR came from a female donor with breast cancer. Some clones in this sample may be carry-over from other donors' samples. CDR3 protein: CASSLGEGAPDIQYF. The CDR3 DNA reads TGTGCCAGCAGCTTAGGGGAGGGGGCGCCGGACATTCAGTACTTC.